These 26 T cell receptor beta chains share one sample of origin, sequenced in a study of tumor-infiltrating lymphocytes in primary liver carcinoma. Blood RNA originated from unsorted whole blood, with germline DNA additionally extracted. The investigators made TCR beta cDNA from roughly 0.45 ug total RNA, using a constant-region primer. Three nested multiplex PCR rounds, a slightly modified ARM-PCR method, built the TCR beta libraries. TRBV1-TRBV30 forward primers paired with a C-beta reverse primer drove the first two PCR rounds, 10 cycles each. TCRdb called the multiplex PCR reads again in MiXCR, with one record for every CDR3 protein. Of fewer than 350,000 distinct CDR3 sequences in the sample, 65% are singletons; the top ten hold roughly 9%. Sequenced input: peripheral blood. The receptors stem from a man aged 35-49 years with primary liver carcinoma and hepatitis B virus infection.

The chain carries TRBV4-2 and TRBJ1-6; D gene unclear. The CDR3 totals 14 residues. Between the trimmed V and J ends, which lost 0 bases and 12 bases, there was a span of 12 bases. Per germline, CDR1 LGHNA and CDR2 YNFKEQ. The CDR3 region is CASSQDLRDLPLHF. CDR3 nucleotides: TGTGCCAGCAGCCAAGATTTAAGGGATCTACCCCTCCACTTT.

The V call is TRBV5-4, the J call TRBJ1-5; perhaps TRBD1 as D (5 bases). CDR3 length: 14 residues. The germline V gene has CDR1 SGHNT and CDR2 YYREEE (reference sequence). The germline V and J ends were trimmed by 3 bases and 3 bases, with 10 bases remaining between them. The CDR3 sequence: CASSSGPPNQPQHF. Written as DNA, the CDR3 is TGTGCCAGCAGCTCGGGGCCCCCCAATCAGCCCCAGCATTTT. Full variable domain (remainder filled in from reference TRBV5-4 and TRBJ1-5): ETGVTQSPTHLIKTRGQQVTLRCSSQSGHNTVSWYQQALGQGPQFIFQYYREEENGRGNFPPRFSGLQFPNYSSELNVNALELDDSALYLCASSSGPPNQPQHFGDGTRLSIL.

J is TRBJ2-3 and V is TRBV24-1, with 7 bases fitting TRBD2. CDR1 and CDR2 from the germline V gene are KGHDR and SFDVKD. This CDR3 is 14 amino acids long. V was pared by 5 bases and J by 5 bases, with 6 bases of the junction left unmatched. Here the CDR3 reads CATSGSAGRDTQYF. CDR3 nucleotides: TGTGCCACCAGTGGATCAGCGGGAAGAGATACGCAGTATTTT.

This chain links TRBV6-6 with TRBJ2-2; 11 bases line up with TRBD2. CDR1 MNHNY and CDR2 SVGAGI come from the germline V gene (reference sequence). Trimming cost V 4 bases and J 8 bases; bases outside gene matches: 9. The CDR3 consists of 16 residues. The chain's CDR3 is CASSSPGLAEGGELFF. DNA for the CDR3: TGTGCCAGCAGTTCACCGGGACTAGCGGAAGGGGGGGAGCTGTTTTTT.

Comments on this clonotype: It may be a read error: a sequence one base away is much more abundant. The V gene is TRBV4-2, the J gene TRBJ1-1; no definite D call. Per germline, CDR1 LGHNA and CDR2 YNFKEQ. The CDR3 is 15 amino acids. Trimming pared 1 base from V and 2 bases from J, leaving 11 bases between. This CDR3 reads CASSQGLTGNTEAFF. DNA for the CDR3: TGTGCCAGCAGCCAAGGTTTAACGGGTAACACTGAAGCTTTCTTT.

This clonotype was seen only once. The CDR3 does not close with the conserved phenylalanine or tryptophan, likely indicating a read error. The chain recombines TRBV4-1 with TRBJ2-7, with TRBD1 matching over 9 bases. CDR1 is MGHRA and CDR2 is YSYEKL in the germline V gene. This CDR3 is 16 amino acids long. The CDR3 DNA sequence: TGCGCCAACAGCCAAGTGGGCGGGACAGGGTACTACGAGCAGTACTTA. This sequence encodes CANSQVGGTGYYEQYL.

This clonotype was detected only a few times. V gene TRBV11-2 combines with J gene TRBJ2-5, with 7 bases that match TRBD1. The CDR3 loop spans 15 amino acids. The J segment lost 4 bases and the V segment lost 5 bases, leaving 10 bases of the junction unmatched. The germline V gene has CDR1 SGHAT and CDR2 FQNNGV. CDR3 residues: CASSSRQGLGETQYF. As DNA, the CDR3 is TGTGCCAGCAGCAGTAGACAGGGATTAGGAGAGACCCAGTACTTC.

This chain joins TRBV5-1 and TRBJ2-3, with D possibly being TRBD2 (5 bases). CDR3 length: 18 residues. Trimming cost V 2 bases and J 3 bases, with 22 bases left between them. CDR1 and CDR2 from the germline V gene are SGHRS and YFSETQ. The CDR3 sequence: CASSFGLRLETLTDTQYF. CDR3 in DNA: TGCGCCAGCAGCTTTGGACTCCGACTGGAAACCCTAACAGATACGCAGTATTTT.

The CDR3 loop reads CASSLMGTSGSTDTQYF. In DNA, the CDR3 is TGTGCCAGCAGTCTTATGGGTACTAGCGGGAGTACAGATACGCAGTATTTT. This sequence joins TRBV28 and TRBJ2-3; TRBD2 agrees at 11 bases. CDR3 length: 17 amino acids. In germline, CDR1 is MDHEN, CDR2 SYDVKM. With 5 bases clipped from V and 3 bases from J, the junction kept 10 bases outside the gene matches.

The chain has TRBV5-5 and TRBJ2-3; D not resolved. From germline, CDR1 is SGHKS and CDR2 YYEKEE (reference sequence). This CDR3 contains 15 residues. Deletions cut 3 bases from V and 1 base from J, with 12 bases between. CDR3 amino acids: CASSSSNECTDTQYF. The CDR3 DNA reads as TGTGCCAGCAGCTCCAGTAACGAGTGCACAGATACGCAGTATTTT.

This clonotype was seen at least ten times. The rearrangement joins TRBV4-1 to TRBJ2-3; 8 nucleotides match TRBD1. Germline V gene data show CDR1 as MGHRA and CDR2 as YSYEKL. J gave up 3 bases and V 1 base, and 6 bases lay outside the gene matches. CDR3 size: 16 residues. The CDR3 spells CASSQVPGQGTDTQYF. The CDR3 DNA reads TGCGCCAGCAGCCAAGTTCCAGGACAGGGAACAGATACGCAGTATTTT.

Regarding this clonotype: At one boundary the junction diverges from the germline segment, which might be a read error. This chain links TRBV11-3 with TRBJ2-7; D unresolved. Germline V lookup: CDR1 SGHNT, CDR2 YENEEA. This CDR3 is 12 amino acids long. The CDR3 DNA is TGCGCCAGCAGCTTAGAGGTGACCGAGCAGTACTTC. This sequence encodes CASSLEVTEQYF.

This clonotype was detected ten times or more. This sequence joins TRBV6-6 and TRBJ2-7; the match to TRBD2 covers 8 bases. With V trimmed by 2 bases and J by 6 bases, 9 bases remained unmatched. The CDR3 contains 15 residues. The V gene's germline CDR1 is MNHNY and CDR2 SVGAGI (reference sequence). The CDR3 DNA is TGTGCCAGCAGTTACCCGGGACTAGGAGGGATCGAGCAGTACTTC. Translated: CASSYPGLGGIEQYF.

Remarks on this clonotype: A much larger clone is a single base away; this may be a read error. The rearrangement joins TRBV6-1 to TRBJ1-2; no firm D call. Trimming shortened V by 8 bases and J by 3 bases, and 19 bases separated the two germline ends. Per the germline V gene, CDR1 is MNHNS and CDR2 is SASEGT. This CDR3 contains 15 residues. CDR3 region: CASSQARGRHYGYTF. The CDR3 DNA is TGTGCCAGCTCTCAGGCTCGAGGGCGCCACTATGGCTACACCTTC.

In regard to this clonotype: Because it lacks the conserved phenylalanine or tryptophan at the end, this CDR3 is likely a read error. The V gene is TRBV11-2, the J gene TRBJ2-1, with 9 bases that match TRBD1. The V and J ends lost 5 bases and 4 bases, in that order; junction bases with no gene match: 6. CDR3 length equals 15 residues. Germline V gene sequence: CDR1 SGHAT, CDR2 FQNNGV. CDR3 in amino acids: CASSRDRGIYNEQFL. For the CDR3, the DNA is TGTGCCAGCAGCAGAGACAGGGGGATTTACAATGAGCAGTTCTTA.

Notes on this clonotype: This may come from a read error, since a much larger clone is one base off. The genes are TRBV6-5 and TRBJ1-1; the D is unclear. Germline V CDR1 and CDR2: MNHEY, SVGAGI. The CDR3 runs 15 residues. Trimming shortened V by 0 bases and J by 4 bases, and 12 bases separated the two germline ends. This chain's CDR3 is CASSYSPGSPTEAFF. The CDR3, as DNA: TGTGCCAGCAGTTACTCTCCAGGTTCCCCCACTGAAGCTTTCTTT.

Notes on this clonotype: One base away lies a much larger clone, so this may be a sequencing read error. V is TRBV6-1 and J is TRBJ2-5, with 7 positions matching TRBD2. Germline-derived CDR1 and CDR2 are MNHNS and SASEGT. There are 15 residues in the CDR3. J lost 5 bases, V lost 1 base, and 7 bases had no gene match. For the CDR3, the DNA is TGTGCCAGCAGTGAAGGGGGGGGAGGAAGGGAGACCCAGTACTTC. Translated: CASSEGGGGRETQYF.

A few counts support this clonotype. The J gene is TRBJ2-5, the V gene TRBV24-1, with 7 positions matching TRBD1. The germline CDR1 and CDR2 sequences are KGHDR and SFDVKD. Trimming cost V 3 bases and J 5 bases; bases outside gene matches: 8. This CDR3 region has 15 residues. The CDR3, as DNA: TGTGCCACCAGTGATGCAGGGGGTGCAGGGGAGACCCAGTACTTC. Protein product: CATSDAGGAGETQYF.

A remark on this clonotype: One end of the junction does not line up with germline, which may come from a read error. The J gene is TRBJ2-7, the V gene TRBV4-1; 14 bases are shared with TRBD2. Germline-derived CDR1 and CDR2 are MGHRA and YSYEKL. The CDR3 extends over 16 amino acids. This CDR3 is CASSPGLAGAAYEQCF. CDR3 nucleotides: TGCGCCAGCAGCCCGGGACTAGCGGGAGCCGCTTACGAGCAGTGCTTC.

With respect to this clonotype: Given a much more abundant clone one base away, this may be a read error. This chain joins TRBV6-6 and TRBJ1-2; D gene uncertain. Germline V gene data show CDR1 as MNHNY and CDR2 as SVGAGI (reference sequence). This CDR3 comprises 12 residues. The CDR3 protein is CTSTEGSYGYTF. The CDR3 bases are TGTACCAGCACCGAGGGTAGCTATGGCTACACCTTC.

This clonotype was recorded a few times. The chain carries TRBV28 and TRBJ2-7; TRBD1 might be the D (6 bases). The CDR3 sequence is 13 residues long. Germline V gene lookup returns CDR1 MDHEN and CDR2 SYDVKM. Trimming removed 5 bases at V and 2 bases at J, with 10 bases between. The CDR3 sequence: CASSGQLPYEQYF. The CDR3 DNA reads TGTGCCAGCAGTGGACAGCTTCCCTACGAGCAGTACTTC.

The table lists this clonotype with a few counts. This may stem from a read error, because a much larger clone lies one nucleotide away. The rearrangement joins TRBV12-3 or TRBV12-4 to TRBJ2-3; D call uncertain. There are 15 residues in the CDR3. CDR3 sequence (DNA): TGTACCAGCAGTTTATTCACCGGGCACACAGATACGCAGTATTTT. As protein: CTSSLFTGHTDTQYF.

Worth noting for this clonotype: Without the conserved terminal phenylalanine or tryptophan, this CDR3 likely stems from a read error. The J gene is TRBJ1-5, the V gene TRBV6-2 or TRBV6-3, with D possibly matching TRBD1 (5 bases). V shed 2 bases and J shed 7 bases, with 12 bases lying between them. Germline CDR1 MNHEY, CDR2 SVGEGT. The CDR3 totals 14 residues. In DNA, the CDR3 is TGTGCCAGCAGTTACGCAACAGGATCCCAGCCCCAGCATTAT. Encoded protein: CASSYATGSQPQHY.

Concerning this clonotype itself: A much larger clone lies a single base off, so this may be a read error. The DNA for the CDR3 is TGTGCCAGCAGCTTATCGGCGGGAGTCCGCACAGATACGCAGTATTTT. It yields the protein CASSLSAGVRTDTQYF. The rearrangement uses TRBV11-2 and TRBJ2-3; 7 bases are shared with TRBD2. This CDR3 region has 16 residues. V was pared by 2 bases and J by 1 base, with 6 bases of the junction left unmatched. Per germline, CDR1 SGHAT and CDR2 FQNNGV. The entire variable domain, with the rest obtained from reference TRBV11-2 and TRBJ2-3, is as follows: EAGVAQSPRYKIIEKRQSVAFWCNPISGHATLYWYQQILGQGPKLLIQFQNNGVVDDSQLPKDRFSAERLKGVDSTLKIQPAKLEDSAVYLCASSLSAGVRTDTQYFGPGTRLTVL.

The V call is TRBV12-3 or TRBV12-4, the J call TRBJ2-5; 8 positions match TRBD2. After removal of 4 bases from V and 1 base from J, the junction contained 14 bases not matched to a gene. The CDR3 sequence is 18 residues long. The CDR3 loop is CASSSRQMLAGIQETQYF. The CDR3 DNA is TGTGCCAGCAGTTCACGGCAGATGCTAGCGGGCATCCAAGAGACCCAGTACTTC.

Worth noting for this clonotype: The junction departs from germline at one end; a sequencing error may be responsible. The chain has TRBV6-2 or TRBV6-3 and TRBJ2-1, with 10 bases lining up with TRBD2. Germline V gene data show CDR1 as MNHEY and CDR2 as SVGEGT. The CDR3 has 18 amino acids. CDR3 sequence reads: CASTQPLSSGRGYNAQFF. CDR3 nucleotides: TGTGCCAGCACCCAACCCCTCTCCAGCGGGAGGGGGTACAATGCGCAGTTCTTC.